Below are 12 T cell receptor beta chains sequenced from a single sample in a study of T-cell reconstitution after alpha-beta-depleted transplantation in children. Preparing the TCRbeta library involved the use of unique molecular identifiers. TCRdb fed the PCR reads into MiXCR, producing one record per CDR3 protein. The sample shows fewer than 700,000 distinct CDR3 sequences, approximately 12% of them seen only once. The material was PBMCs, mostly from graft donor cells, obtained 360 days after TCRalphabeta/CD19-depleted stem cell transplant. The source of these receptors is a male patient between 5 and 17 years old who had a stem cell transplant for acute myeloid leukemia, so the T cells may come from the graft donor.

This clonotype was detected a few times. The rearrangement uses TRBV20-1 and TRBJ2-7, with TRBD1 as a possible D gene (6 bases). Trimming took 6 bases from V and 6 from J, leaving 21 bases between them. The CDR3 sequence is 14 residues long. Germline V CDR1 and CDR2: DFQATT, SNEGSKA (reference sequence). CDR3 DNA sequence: TGCAGTGCCCCCCTGTTACAGGGTACCCCCGAGCAGTACTTC. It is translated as CSAPLLQGTPEQYF.

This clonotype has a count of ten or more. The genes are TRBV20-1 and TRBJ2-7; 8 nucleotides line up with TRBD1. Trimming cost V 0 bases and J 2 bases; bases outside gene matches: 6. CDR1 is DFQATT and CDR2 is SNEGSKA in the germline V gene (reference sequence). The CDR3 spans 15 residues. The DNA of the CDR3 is TGCAGTGCTAGAGATGGTGGACAGGGCCCCTACGAGCAGTACTTC. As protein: CSARDGGQGPYEQYF.

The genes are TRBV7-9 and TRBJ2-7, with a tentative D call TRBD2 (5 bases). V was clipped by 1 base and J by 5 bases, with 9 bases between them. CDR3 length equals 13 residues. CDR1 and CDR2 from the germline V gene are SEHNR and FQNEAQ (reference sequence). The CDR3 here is CASSLVEVHEQYF. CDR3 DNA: TGTGCCAGCAGCTTAGTGGAGGTCCACGAGCAGTACTTC.

CDR3 DNA: TGTGCCAGCAGTCCCGCGCAGGGGGCCTACGAGCAGTACTTC. This translates into CASSPAQGAYEQYF. The rearrangement links TRBV27 to TRBJ2-7, with 7 nucleotides matching TRBD1. The ends lost 5 bases at V and 2 bases at J; junction bases unmatched: 6. The CDR3 spans 14 residues. CDR1 and CDR2 (germline): MNHEY, SMNVEV (reference sequence).

CDR3 sequence (DNA): TGTGCCAGCAGCTTGCCGGCGGCGGGAGCTATCGAGCAGTACTTC. This translates into CASSLPAAGAIEQYF. J is TRBJ2-7 and V is TRBV7-3; 7 nucleotides line up with TRBD2. CDR1 and CDR2 (germline): SGHTA, FQGTGA. The ends lost 3 bases at V and 6 bases at J; junction bases unmatched: 11. The CDR3 length is 15 residues. Full variable domain (remainder filled in from reference TRBV7-3 and TRBJ2-7): GAGVSQTPSNKVTEKGKYVELRCDPISGHTALYWYRQSLGQGPEFLIYFQGTGAADDSGLPNDRFFAVRPEGSVSTLKIQRTERGDSAVYLCASSLPAAGAIEQYFGPGTRLTVT.

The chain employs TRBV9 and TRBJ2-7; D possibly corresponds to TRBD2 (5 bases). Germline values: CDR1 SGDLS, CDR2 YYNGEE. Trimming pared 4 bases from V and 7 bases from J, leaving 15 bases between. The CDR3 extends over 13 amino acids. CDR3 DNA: TGTGCCAGCAGCCGAAGACCCACGGGGGAGCAGTACTTC. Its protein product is CASSRRPTGEQYF.

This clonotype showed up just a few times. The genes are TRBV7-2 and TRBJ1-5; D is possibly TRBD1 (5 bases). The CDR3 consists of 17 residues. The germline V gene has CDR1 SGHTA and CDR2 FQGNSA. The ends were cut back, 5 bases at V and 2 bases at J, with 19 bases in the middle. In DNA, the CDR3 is TGTGCCAGCAGCCCCTGGGGGTTAGGGGCTGGCAATCAGCCCCAGCATTTT. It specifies CASSPWGLGAGNQPQHF.

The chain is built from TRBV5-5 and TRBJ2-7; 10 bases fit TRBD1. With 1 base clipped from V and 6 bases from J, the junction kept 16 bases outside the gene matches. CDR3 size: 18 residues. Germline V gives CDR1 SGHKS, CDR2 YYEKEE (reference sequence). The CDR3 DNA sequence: TGTGCCAGCAGCTTGTTTGTTGGAACCGGGACAGGGGCGAGCGAGCAGTACTTC. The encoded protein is CASSLFVGTGTGASEQYF.

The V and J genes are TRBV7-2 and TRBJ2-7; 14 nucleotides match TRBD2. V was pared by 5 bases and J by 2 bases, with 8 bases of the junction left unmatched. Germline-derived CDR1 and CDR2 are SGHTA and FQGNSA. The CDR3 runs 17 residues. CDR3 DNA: TGTGCCAGCAGCAGCTTTGGGACTAGCGGGAGCGCCTACGAGCAGTACTTC. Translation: CASSSFGTSGSAYEQYF.

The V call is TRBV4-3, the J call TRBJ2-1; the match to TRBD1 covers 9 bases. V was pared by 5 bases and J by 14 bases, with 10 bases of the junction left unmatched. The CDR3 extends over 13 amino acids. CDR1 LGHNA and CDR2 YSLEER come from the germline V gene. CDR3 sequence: CASSYAMGQGKFF. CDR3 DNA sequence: TGCGCCAGCAGCTACGCAATGGGACAGGGAAAGTTCTTC.

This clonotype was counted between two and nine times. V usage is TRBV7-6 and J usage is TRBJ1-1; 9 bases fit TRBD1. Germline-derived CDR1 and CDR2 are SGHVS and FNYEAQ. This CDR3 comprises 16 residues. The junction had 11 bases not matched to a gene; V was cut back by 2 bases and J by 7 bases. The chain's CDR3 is CASSLPAGDRVNEAFF. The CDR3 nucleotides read TGTGCCAGCAGCTTACCCGCCGGGGACAGGGTGAATGAAGCTTTCTTT.

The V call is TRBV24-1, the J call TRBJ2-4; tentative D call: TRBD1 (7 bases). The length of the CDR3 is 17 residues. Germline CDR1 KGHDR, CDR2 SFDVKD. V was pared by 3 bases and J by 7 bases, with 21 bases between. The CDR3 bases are TGTGCCACCAGTGATCCCCAGGGGGGCCAGGATAGTAACATTCAGTACTTC. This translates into CATSDPQGGQDSNIQYF.